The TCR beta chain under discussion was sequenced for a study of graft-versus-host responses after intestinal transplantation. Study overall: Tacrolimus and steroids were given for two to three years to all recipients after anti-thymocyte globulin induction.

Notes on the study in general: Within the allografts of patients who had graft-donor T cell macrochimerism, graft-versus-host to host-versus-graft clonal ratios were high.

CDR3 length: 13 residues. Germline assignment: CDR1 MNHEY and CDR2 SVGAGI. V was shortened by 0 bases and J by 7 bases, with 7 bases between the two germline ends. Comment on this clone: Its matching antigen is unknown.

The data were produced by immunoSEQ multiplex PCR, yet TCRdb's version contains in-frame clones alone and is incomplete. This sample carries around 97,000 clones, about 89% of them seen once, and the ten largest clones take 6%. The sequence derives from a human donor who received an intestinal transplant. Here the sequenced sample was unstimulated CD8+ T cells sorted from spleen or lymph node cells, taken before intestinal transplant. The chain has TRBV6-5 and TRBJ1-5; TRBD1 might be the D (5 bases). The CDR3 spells CASSYSGVQPQHF. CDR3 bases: TGTGCCAGCAGTTACTCAGGGGTCCAGCCCCAGCATTTT.